The rows below give T cell receptor beta chains drawn from one sample of a study of T cell changes during pregnancy in multiple sclerosis. Assay used: immunoSEQ multiplex PCR; TCRdb lists only in-frame clones, some missing. The profile shows about 21,000 clones, 80% to 90% of them singletons. Material: CD8+ T cells from peripheral blood mononuclear cells, obtained after pregnancy. The receptors originated from a female donor in good health, enrolled as a control in a pregnancy study. CDR3s include the opening cysteine and the closing phenylalanine or tryptophan. A D gene is named only where the DNA matches it firmly.

v_gene,j_gene,d_gene,CDR3aa,CDR3nt
TRBV27,TRBJ2-3,TRBD2,CASSFGGLAGWGDADTQYF,TGTGCCAGCAGTTTCGGGGGACTAGCGGGTTGGGGAGACGCAGATACGCAGTATTTT
TRBV7-7,TRBJ2-6,-,CASSGGNKPQSRANVLTF,TGTGCCAGCAGCGGCGGCAATAAGCCACAAAGTCGGGCCAACGTCCTGACTTTC
TRBV27,TRBJ2-3,-,CASSSYTGSDTQYF,TGTGCCAGCAGTTCCTACACAGGGTCAGATACGCAGTATTTT
TRBV7-9,TRBJ1-2,-,CASSLIEDINGYTF,TGTGCCAGCAGCTTAATCGAGGATATCAATGGCTACACCTTC
TRBV7-6,TRBJ2-3,TRBD2,CASSPSPGGETDTQYF,TGTGCCAGCAGCCCTTCGCCGGGGGGGGAGACAGATACGCAGTATTTT
TRBV5-4,TRBJ1-3,-,CASSSRGTGNTIYF,TGTGCCAGCAGCAGTAGAGGTACTGGAAACACCATATATTTT
TRBV5-6,TRBJ2-1,TRBD1,CASSQMSGGDEQFF,TGTGCCAGCAGCCAAATGTCAGGGGGTGATGAGCAGTTCTTC
TRBV23-1,TRBJ2-2,-,CASSQSRGTQGTGELFF,TGCGCCAGCAGTCAATCGAGGGGGACCCAAGGGACCGGGGAGCTGTTTTTT
TRBV10-1,TRBJ2-3,-,CASSEQAGSSTDTQYF,TGCGCCAGCAGTGAGCAGGCGGGGTCTAGCACAGATACGCAGTATTTT
TRBV6-6,TRBJ2-1,TRBD2,CASSYWGGENEQFF,TGTGCCAGCAGTTACTGGGGGGGGGAAAATGAGCAGTTCTTC
TRBV14,TRBJ1-4,TRBD1,CASSHTGAPMGYNEKLFF,TGTGCCAGCAGCCATACAGGGGCCCCGATGGGCTATAATGAAAAACTGTTTTTT
TRBV19,TRBJ2-6,-,CASSIMGAGANVLTF,TGTGCCAGTAGTATAATGGGCGCGGGGGCCAACGTCCTGACTTTC
TRBV5-8,TRBJ1-1,TRBD1,CASSLVQGVSEAFF,TGTGCCAGCAGCTTGGTCCAGGGGGTCTCTGAAGCTTTCTTT
TRBV6-5,TRBJ2-7,TRBD2,CATKGGGAYEQYF,TGTGCCACCAAGGGCGGGGGTGCTTACGAGCAGTACTTC
TRBV27,TRBJ1-2,TRBD1,CASRDRGLGGYTF,TGTGCCAGCAGAGACAGGGGGCTAGGGGGCTACACCTTC
TRBV4-3,TRBJ1-6,-,CASSQGGPSSYNSPLHF,TGCGCCAGCAGCCAAGGCGGCCCAAGCTCCTATAATTCACCCCTCCACTTT
TRBV10-3,TRBJ2-7,TRBD1,CAISDSRGQSNYEQYF,TGTGCCATCAGTGACTCCCGGGGACAGAGCAACTACGAGCAGTACTTC